This T cell receptor beta chain was sequenced for a study of technical replicates of blood from a handful of donors. CDR3 length: 14 amino acids. Germline CDR1 reads MDHEN; CDR2 reads SYDVKM. V lost 6 bases and J lost 4, with 15 bases in between. TCRdb's copy holds only in-frame clones and misses some; the assay was immunoSEQ multiplex PCR. The sample consists of tens of thousands of clones, approximately 92% of them appearing once. Sequenced material: PBMCs. This receptor was taken from a human donor in good health. Some clones in this sample may be carry-over from other donors' samples. V and J are TRBV28 and TRBJ1-1, with D maybe TRBD1 (6 bases). CDR3 in amino acids: CASRLTTGTTEAFF. CDR3 DNA: TGTGCCAGCAGGCTGACCACAGGGACCACTGAAGCTTTCTTT. Full variable domain (remainder filled in from reference TRBV28 and TRBJ1-1): DVKVTQSSRYLVKRTGEKVFLECVQDMDHENMFWYRQDPGLGLRLIYFSYDVKMKEKGDIPEGYSVSREKKERFSLILESASTNQTSMYLCASRLTTGTTEAFFGQGTRLTVV.